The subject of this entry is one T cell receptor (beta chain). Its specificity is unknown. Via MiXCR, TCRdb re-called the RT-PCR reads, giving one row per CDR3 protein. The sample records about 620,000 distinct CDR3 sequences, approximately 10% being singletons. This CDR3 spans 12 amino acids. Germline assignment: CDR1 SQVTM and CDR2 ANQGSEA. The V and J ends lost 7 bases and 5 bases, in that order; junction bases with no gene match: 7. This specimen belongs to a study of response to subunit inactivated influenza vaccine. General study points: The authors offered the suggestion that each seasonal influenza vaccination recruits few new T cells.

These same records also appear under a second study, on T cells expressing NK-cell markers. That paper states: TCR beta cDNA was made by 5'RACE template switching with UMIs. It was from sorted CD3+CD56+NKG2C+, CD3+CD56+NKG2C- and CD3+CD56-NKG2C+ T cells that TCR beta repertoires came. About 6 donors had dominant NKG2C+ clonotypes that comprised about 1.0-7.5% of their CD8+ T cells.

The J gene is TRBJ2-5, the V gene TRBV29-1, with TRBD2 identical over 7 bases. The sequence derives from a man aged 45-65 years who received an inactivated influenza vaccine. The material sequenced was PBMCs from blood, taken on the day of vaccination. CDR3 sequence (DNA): TGCAGCGCCGGGACTACTCCGGAGACCCAGTACTTC. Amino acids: CSAGTTPETQYF.